Reported below is one T cell receptor (beta chain). The sample is drawn from a study of T cell responses to AZD1222 COVID-19 vaccine. Profiling relied on immunoSEQ multiplex PCR, and the TCRdb table lists in-frame clones only, not all of them. The sample contains about 120,000 clones, about nine tenths of which appear only once. The CDR3 has 17 amino acids. The germline gives CDR1 LNHNV, CDR2 YYDKDF (reference sequence). V lost 3 bases to trimming and J lost 2 bases, with 20 bases between them. This specimen consisted of peripheral blood, obtained on day 0 of AZD1222 vaccination. The chain is built from TRBV15 and TRBJ2-7; TRBD1 is a possible D gene (6 bases). This receptor was obtained from an adult in good health. The CDR3 here is CATSSRRVRDIPYEQYF. DNA for the CDR3: TGTGCCACCAGCAGTCGCAGGGTACGGGACATACCCTACGAGCAGTACTTC.